One sample yielded the 26 T cell receptor beta chains listed below, sequenced in a study of blood T cell repertoires in COVID-19. Libraries were prepared by immunoSEQ multiplex PCR; TCRdb keeps only in-frame clonotypes and omits some of them. The data show approximately 300,000 clones, around 90% seen once. Specimen: peripheral blood. The receptor set was obtained from a man aged 18 to 30 with active or convalescent COVID-19.

The chain carries TRBV19 and TRBJ2-3, with 11 nucleotides matching TRBD2. Germline loops: CDR1 LNHDA, CDR2 SQIVND (reference sequence). J lost 2 bases, V lost 3 bases, and 7 bases had no gene match. This CDR3 spans 17 amino acids. The CDR3 nucleotides read TGTGCCAGTAGTATCCTACGACTAGCGGGAAACACAGATACGCAGTATTTT. Its translation: CASSILRLAGNTDTQYF.

The rearrangement uses TRBV7-6 and TRBJ2-3; D possibly corresponds to TRBD1 (5 bases). Trimming pared 2 bases from V and 0 bases from J, leaving 15 bases between. The CDR3 covers 17 residues. CDR1 is SGHVS, CDR2 FNYEAQ, per germline. CDR3 bases: TGTGCCAGCAGCTTATTCTCAGGGCGAAAAAGCACAGATACGCAGTATTTT. The encoded protein is CASSLFSGRKSTDTQYF.

DNA of the CDR3: TGTGCCAGCAGCCCCGGGACAGGGAGGTTGAATGAGCAGTTCTTC. It specifies CASSPGTGRLNEQFF. V usage is TRBV7-3 and J usage is TRBJ2-1; 9 nucleotides agree with TRBD1. The CDR3 has 15 residues. V gave up 5 bases and J gave up 7 bases; unmatched junction bases: 9. Germline V gene sequence: CDR1 SGHTA, CDR2 FQGTGA.

The chain has TRBV9 and TRBJ1-1; D is uncertain. The V gene lost 2 bases and the J gene lost 3 bases, with 17 bases spanning the gap. The CDR3 is 16 amino acids. Germline V gene data show CDR1 as SGDLS and CDR2 as YYNGEE. The CDR3 loop reads CASSVHPNLLDTEAFF. In nucleotides, the CDR3 is TGTGCCAGCAGCGTTCACCCAAACTTGTTGGACACTGAAGCTTTCTTT.

The chain carries TRBV27 and TRBJ1-4, with TRBD1 as a possible D gene (6 bases). The CDR3 runs to 15 residues. V was trimmed by 0 bases and J by 8 bases, leaving 13 bases between them. The germline CDR1 and CDR2 sequences are MNHEY and SMNVEV (reference sequence). CDR3 in amino acids: CASSLSIRGSEKLFF. The CDR3 DNA reads TGTGCCAGCAGTTTATCGATAAGGGGGAGCGAAAAACTGTTTTTT.

This clone has only one observation. The rearrangement uses TRBV20-1 and TRBJ2-4; D gene ambiguous. The CDR3 has 11 residues. V lost 0 bases to trimming and J lost 8 bases, with 5 bases between them. In germline, CDR1 is DFQATT, CDR2 SNEGSKA (reference sequence). The CDR3 bases are TGCAGTGCTAGAGATGTCTACATTCAGTACTTC. This translates into CSARDVYIQYF.

Only a few counts were recorded for this clone. This chain links TRBV6-1 with TRBJ2-1, with 12 bases matching TRBD2. This CDR3 spans 17 amino acids. J lost 8 bases, V lost 0 bases, and 8 bases had no gene match. Germline V gene data show CDR1 as MNHNS and CDR2 as SASEGT. The DNA for the CDR3 is TGTGCCAGCAGTGAAGCGATAACTAGCGGGGGGACAGATGAGCAGTTCTTC. It yields the protein CASSEAITSGGTDEQFF.

The V call is TRBV7-2, the J call TRBJ1-1, with 8 bases that match TRBD1. CDR1 is SGHTA, CDR2 FQGNSA, per germline. V shed 5 bases and J 5 bases; nucleotides not matched to a gene: 7. This CDR3 has 14 residues. The CDR3 protein is CASSEPYRGTEAFF. For the CDR3, the DNA is TGTGCCAGCAGCGAACCCTACAGGGGGACTGAAGCTTTCTTT.

CDR3 sequence reads: CASSRRDTRSSTDTQYF. The CDR3, as DNA: TGCGCCAGCAGCCGCCGGGACACAAGATCTAGCACAGATACGCAGTATTTT. The genes are TRBV4-3 and TRBJ2-3; weak D call: TRBD1 (6 bases). The CDR3 contains 17 residues. The V end was cut by 4 bases, the J end by 0 bases, with 17 bases between. The germline V gene encodes CDR1 LGHNA and CDR2 YSLEER.

CDR3 protein: CASSSGAYEQYF. In DNA form, the CDR3 reads TGCGCCAGCAGCTCTGGGGCGTACGAGCAGTACTTC. The chain employs TRBV4-1 and TRBJ2-7; tentatively, D is TRBD1 (5 bases). The V gene lost 5 bases and the J gene lost 4 bases, with 9 bases spanning the gap. The CDR3 is 12 residues long. Germline CDR1 and CDR2: MGHRA and YSYEKL.

V usage is TRBV9 and J usage is TRBJ1-1; D possibly corresponds to TRBD1 (5 bases). CDR3 size: 13 residues. V was cut by 0 bases and J by 4 bases, with 7 bases left in between. Per germline, CDR1 SGDLS and CDR2 YYNGEE. The CDR3 protein is CASSVGRVTEAFF. The CDR3 DNA reads as TGTGCCAGCAGCGTAGGCAGGGTCACTGAAGCTTTCTTT.

The CDR3 nucleotides read TGCAGCGTCGTGAGTGGGCGGGAGACGGTTCGAGACAATGAGCAGTTCTTC. Translating gives CSVVSGRETVRDNEQFF. This chain links TRBV29-1 with TRBJ2-1; 7 bases are shared with TRBD2. The germline V gene encodes CDR1 SQVTM and CDR2 ANQGSEA. V was pared by 6 bases and J by 5 bases, with 19 bases of the junction left unmatched. The CDR3 has 17 residues.

This clone was seen a few times. The chain recombines TRBV5-6 with TRBJ2-1, with 7 nucleotides matching TRBD2. Trimming took 2 bases from V and 4 from J; bases not matched to a gene: 3. This CDR3 has 14 residues. CDR1 is SGHDT, CDR2 YYEEEE, per germline. The DNA for the CDR3 is TGTGCCAGCAGCTTCCTAGCGGAGTACAATGAGCAGTTCTTC. Its translation: CASSFLAEYNEQFF.

The chain uses TRBV7-9 and TRBJ2-6; D is perhaps TRBD1 (6 bases). Germline assignment: CDR1 SEHNR and CDR2 FQNEAQ (reference sequence). V lost 5 bases to trimming and J lost 2 bases, with 13 bases between them. CDR3 length equals 16 residues. The CDR3 DNA is TGTGCCAGCAGCCCAAACACAGGGCCTGGGGCCAACGTCCTGACTTTC. Translated: CASSPNTGPGANVLTF. Full variable domain (remainder filled in from reference TRBV7-9 and TRBJ2-6): DTGVSQNPRHKITKRGQNVTFRCDPISEHNRLYWYRQTLGQGPEFLTYFQNEAQLEKSRLLSDRFSAERPKGSFSTLEIQRTEQGDSAMYLCASSPNTGPGANVLTFGAGSRLTVL.

The chain joins TRBV7-9 to TRBJ2-3; 7 nucleotides agree with TRBD1. This CDR3 spans 15 amino acids. J gave up 1 base and V 5 bases, and 6 bases lay outside the gene matches. Germline CDR1 SEHNR, CDR2 FQNEAQ (reference sequence). CDR3 coding DNA: TGTGCCAGCAGCCCCACGGGGACAGGCACAGATACGCAGTATTTT. Translated: CASSPTGTGTDTQYF.

J is TRBJ2-5 and V is TRBV19; 12 nucleotides match TRBD1. CDR1 is LNHDA, CDR2 SQIVND, per germline (reference sequence). CDR3 length equals 12 residues. CDR3 DNA: TGTGCTACGGGACAGGGGGCGGAGACCCAGTACTTC. Amino acids: CATGQGAETQYF.

The V call is TRBV5-1, the J call TRBJ1-1; 8 positions match TRBD1. Germline V lookup: CDR1 SGHRS, CDR2 YFSETQ. This CDR3 contains 16 residues. Trimming took 1 base from V and 6 from J; bases not matched to a gene: 11. CDR3 sequence: CASSLNTGGTAAEAFF. The CDR3 nucleotides are TGCGCCAGCAGCTTGAACACAGGGGGTACAGCCGCTGAAGCTTTCTTT. The complete variable domain, with remaining parts taken from reference TRBV5-1 and TRBJ1-1, reads KAGVTQTPRYLIKTRGQQVTLSCSPISGHRSVSWYQQTPGQGLQFLFEYFSETQRNKGNFPGRFSGRQFSNSRSEMNVSTLELGDSALYLCASSLNTGGTAAEAFFGQGTRLTVV.

The CDR3 bases are TGTGCCAGCAGCTTGGTCGCTGGAGGACTAGCGGGCACAGATACGCAGTATTTT. Translation: CASSLVAGGLAGTDTQYF. This chain links TRBV5-6 with TRBJ2-3, with 10 bases matching TRBD2. The J segment lost 1 base and the V segment lost 0 bases, leaving 8 bases of the junction unmatched. CDR1 and CDR2 (germline): SGHDT, YYEEEE. This CDR3 has 18 residues.

This chain joins TRBV19 and TRBJ2-4; D perhaps matches TRBD2 (6 bases). This CDR3 spans 12 amino acids. Germline loops: CDR1 LNHDA, CDR2 SQIVND (reference sequence). Trimming removed 9 bases from V and 1 base from J, with 7 bases in between. CDR3 bases: TGTGCCAGCCGGGGGGCCAAAAACATTCAGTACTTC. This encodes CASRGAKNIQYF.

The chain links TRBV12-5 to TRBJ1-5; TRBD1 agrees at 9 bases. V was pared by 9 bases and J by 1 base, with 13 bases of the junction left unmatched. The germline V gene encodes CDR1 LGHNT and CDR2 FRNRAP. This CDR3 is 17 amino acids long. Here the CDR3 reads CASSRSTQGASNQPQHF. DNA for the CDR3: TGTGCTAGCTCCAGATCCACACAGGGGGCGAGCAATCAGCCCCAGCATTTT.

The table lists this clone with many counts. The rearrangement uses TRBV21-1 and TRBJ2-6; no DNA check was done on the table's D call, TRBD1. TRBV21-1 is annotated as a pseudogene. The CDR3 is 15 residues long. The CDR3 sequence: CASSKQGAGANVLTF. In DNA, the CDR3 is TGTGCCAGCAGCAAACAGGGGGCTGGGGCCAACGTCCTGACTTTC.

The rearrangement links TRBV27 to TRBJ2-7; a possible D gene is TRBD1 (6 bases). CDR3 length: 15 amino acids. Trimming took off 5 bases at V and 6 bases at J, with 20 bases between the two ends. Germline V gives CDR1 MNHEY, CDR2 SMNVEV (reference sequence). The CDR3: CASSDSGGPFTEQYF. The CDR3 coding sequence is TGTGCCAGCAGTGATTCTGGGGGCCCCTTTACCGAGCAGTACTTC.

The chain recombines TRBV10-3 with TRBJ1-5, with TRBD1 identical over 11 bases. Germline CDR1 ENHRY, CDR2 SYGVKD. V trimming: 9 bases; J trimming: 3 bases; junction bases outside the gene matches: 4. The CDR3 sequence is 14 residues long. The CDR3 DNA reads as TGTGCCATATGGACAGGGGGCTTCAATCAGCCCCAGCATTTT. This codes for CAIWTGGFNQPQHF.

This chain connects TRBV11-2 to TRBJ2-3, with TRBD1 matching 8 bases. The CDR3 is 17 amino acids. Germline assignment: CDR1 SGHAT and CDR2 FQNNGV. With 1 base clipped from V and 2 bases from J, the junction kept 8 bases outside the gene matches. The CDR3 sequence: CASSLGLDRVYTDTQYF. In DNA, the CDR3 is TGTGCCAGCAGCTTAGGGCTGGACAGGGTATACACAGATACGCAGTATTTT.

The CDR3 spells CASSPRQGSGNTIYF. CDR3 DNA sequence: TGTGCCAGCAGCCCTAGACAGGGTTCTGGAAACACCATATATTTT. The chain has TRBV7-9 and TRBJ1-3; 7 positions match TRBD1. Germline V lookup: CDR1 SEHNR, CDR2 FQNEAQ (reference sequence). Losses at the gene ends were 5 bases for V and 1 base for J; bases not matched to a gene: 5. The CDR3 is 15 amino acids. Full variable domain (remainder filled in from reference TRBV7-9 and TRBJ1-3): DTGVSQNPRHKITKRGQNVTFRCDPISEHNRLYWYRQTLGQGPEFLTYFQNEAQLEKSRLLSDRFSAERPKGSFSTLEIQRTEQGDSAMYLCASSPRQGSGNTIYFGEGSWLTVV.

This chain uses TRBV7-6 with TRBJ1-5; TRBD1 matches 8 bases. V trimming: 2 bases; J trimming: 2 bases; junction bases outside the gene matches: 5. CDR1 is SGHVS, CDR2 FNYEAQ, per germline. The length of the CDR3 is 16 residues. This CDR3 is CASSLTGGDRNQPQHF. As DNA, the CDR3 is TGTGCCAGCAGCTTAACAGGGGGTGATCGCAATCAGCCCCAGCATTTT.